One sample yielded the 3 T cell receptor beta chains listed below, sequenced in a study of cytomegalovirus exposure and HLA in healthy donors. Amplification used 60 Vbeta primers and 13 Jbeta primers. Only in-frame clones appear in the TCRdb table, and some are missing; sequencing was by immunoSEQ multiplex PCR. The table records 70,000 or so clones, 85% to 90% of them present only once. The material sequenced was PBMCs. These receptors all come from a woman aged 25 to 39 in good health and CMV-seropositive.

This chain connects TRBV19 to TRBJ2-5; 9 nucleotides line up with TRBD1. The CDR3 runs 16 residues. V shed 1 base, J shed 5 bases, and the junction held 8 bases outside the gene matches. Germline V CDR1 and CDR2: LNHDA, SQIVND (reference sequence). The CDR3 bases are TGTGCCAGTAGTATAGGGACAGGGGCGAGGTATGAGACCCAGTACTTC. Its translation is CASSIGTGARYETQYF.

The chain combines TRBV27 with TRBJ1-3; possibly TRBD1 for D (5 bases). The germline V gene has CDR1 MNHEY and CDR2 SMNVEV (reference sequence). CDR3 size: 18 residues. V gave up 6 bases and J gave up 0 bases, with 21 bases separating them. The CDR3, as DNA: TGTGCCAGCAGGCAGCAGGGATTGCGGACTACCTCTGGAAACACCATATATTTT. This gives the protein CASRQQGLRTTSGNTIYF.

This chain joins TRBV27 and TRBJ1-1; unclear D gene. CDR1 is MNHEY, CDR2 SMNVEV, per germline (reference sequence). V was pared by 0 bases and J by 5 bases, with 10 bases between. This CDR3 is 14 amino acids long. CDR3 nucleotides: TGTGCCAGCAGTTTATCGGTGGAGCGAACTGAAGCTTTCTTT. This codes for CASSLSVERTEAFF.